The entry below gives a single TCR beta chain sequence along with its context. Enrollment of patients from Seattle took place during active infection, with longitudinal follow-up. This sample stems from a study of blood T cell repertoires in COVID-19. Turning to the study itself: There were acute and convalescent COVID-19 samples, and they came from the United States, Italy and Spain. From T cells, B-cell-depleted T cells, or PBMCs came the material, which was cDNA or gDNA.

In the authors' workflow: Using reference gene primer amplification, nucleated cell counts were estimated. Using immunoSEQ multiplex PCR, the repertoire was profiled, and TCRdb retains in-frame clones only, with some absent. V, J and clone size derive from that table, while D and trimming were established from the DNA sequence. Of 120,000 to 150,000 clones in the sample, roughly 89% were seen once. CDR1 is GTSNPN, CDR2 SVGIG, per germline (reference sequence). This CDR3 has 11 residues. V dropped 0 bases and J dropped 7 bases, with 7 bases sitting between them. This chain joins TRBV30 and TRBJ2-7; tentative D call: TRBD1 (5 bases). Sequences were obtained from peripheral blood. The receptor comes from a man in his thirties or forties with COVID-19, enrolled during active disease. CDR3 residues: CAWSVHREQYF. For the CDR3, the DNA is TGTGCCTGGAGTGTTCACAGGGAGCAGTACTTC.